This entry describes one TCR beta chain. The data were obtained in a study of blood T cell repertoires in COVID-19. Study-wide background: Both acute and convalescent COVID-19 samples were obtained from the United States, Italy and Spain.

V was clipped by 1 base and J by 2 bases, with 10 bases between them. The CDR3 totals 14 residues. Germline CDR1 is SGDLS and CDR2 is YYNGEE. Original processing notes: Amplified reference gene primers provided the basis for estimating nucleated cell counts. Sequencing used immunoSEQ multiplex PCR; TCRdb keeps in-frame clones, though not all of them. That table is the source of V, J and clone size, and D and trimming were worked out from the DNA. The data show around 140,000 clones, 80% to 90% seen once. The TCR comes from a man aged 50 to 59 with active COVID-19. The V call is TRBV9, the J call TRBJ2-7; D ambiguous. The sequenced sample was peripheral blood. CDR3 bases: TGTGCCAGCAGCGTAAGTACTGAGCCCTACGAGCAGTACTTC. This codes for CASSVSTEPYEQYF. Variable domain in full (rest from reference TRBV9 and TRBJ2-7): DSGVTQTPKHLITATGQRVTLRCSPRSGDLSVYWYQQSLDQGLQFLIQYYNGEERAKGNILERFSAQQFPDLHSELNLSSLELGDSALYFCASSVSTEPYEQYFGPGTRLTVT.